Listed below are T cell receptor beta chains from one sample, sequenced in a study of Graves' ophthalmopathy and Graves' hyperthyroidism. TCRdb reprocessed the multiplex PCR reads via MiXCR and lists one record per CDR3 protein. In the table there are hundreds of thousands of distinct CDR3 sequences, roughly 21% of which are singletons. The sequencing sample was made of peripheral blood. These receptors were obtained from a young woman with stable Graves' hyperthyroidism. The CDR3 runs from the conserved cysteine through the conserved F or W. The D gene is left open where the match is weak. Clone sizes are given selectively: once, few, many, or a class where the clone is expanded.

>.|TRBJ1-2|.|TRBV11-3
CASSLAFGAAYGYTF
TGTGCCAGCAGCTTAGCGTTCGGGGCCGCCTATGGCTACACCTTC
>TRBD1|TRBJ1-2|.|TRBV20-1
CSARVGQNFGYTF
TGCAGTGCTAGAGTGGGACAGAACTTCGGCTACACCTTC
>.|TRBJ2-2|many|TRBV12-3/TRBV12-4
CASSFETENTGELFF
TGTGCCAGCAGTTTCGAGACAGAGAACACCGGGGAGCTGTTTTTT
>.|TRBJ1-1|.|TRBV25-1
CASSESQGRAEAFF
TGTGCCAGCAGTGAATCGCAAGGACGGGCTGAAGCTTTCTTT
>.|TRBJ1-5|few|TRBV4-1
CASSQDGLGGNQPQHF
TGCGCCAGCAGCCAAGATGGGTTGGGGGGCAATCAGCCCCAGCATTTT
>.|TRBJ2-1|.|TRBV6-2/TRBV6-3
CASSYTAGEQFF
TGTGCCAGCAGTTATACGGCGGGTGAGCAGTTCTTC
>TRBD1|TRBJ1-2|.|TRBV18
CASSPDRVYGYSF
TGTGCCAGCTCTCCAGACAGGGTGTATGGCTACTCCTTC
>TRBD2|TRBJ2-7|many|TRBV20-1
CSAPTSGSSYEQYF
TGCAGTGCACCGACTAGCGGGAGCTCCTACGAGCAGTACTTC
>.|TRBJ1-2|.|TRBV27
CASSLRGAGYTF
TGTGCCAGCAGTTTAAGGGGAGCTGGCTACACCTTC
>.|TRBJ1-1|.|TRBV12-3/TRBV12-4
CASSLGDSEAFF
TGTGCCAGCAGTTTGGGAGACAGCGAAGCTTTCTTT
>.|TRBJ2-5|many|TRBV11-3
CASSPGLIDQETQYF
TGTGCCAGCAGCCCCGGACTGATAGACCAAGAGACCCAGTACTTC
>TRBD2|TRBJ2-7|many|TRBV5-1
CASSLELAGYEQYF
TGCGCCAGCAGCTTGGAGCTAGCGGGTTACGAGCAGTACTTC
>.|TRBJ1-1|once|TRBV20-1
CSARLTTGGDTEAFF
TGCAGTGCTAGGCTGACAACCGGAGGGGACACTGAAGCTTTCTTT
>TRBD2|TRBJ2-2|many|TRBV6-5
CASSYSGGGRRSGELFF
TGTGCCAGCAGTTACTCGGGGGGCGGGAGGCGGAGCGGGGAGCTGTTTTTT
>.|TRBJ2-3|many|TRBV6-1
CASSQPNVDTQYF
TGTGCCAGCAGTCAACCGAACGTCGATACGCAGTATTTT
>.|TRBJ2-2|few|TRBV6-2/TRBV6-3
CASRRDGSNTGELFF
TGTGCCAGCAGGAGGGACGGGTCAAACACCGGGGAGCTGTTTTTT
>TRBD1|TRBJ1-1|.|TRBV6-2/TRBV6-3
CASSPQGLTAEAFF
TGTGCCAGCAGCCCACAGGGGCTGACGGCTGAAGCTTTCTTT
>.|TRBJ2-7|.|TRBV5-1
CASSLVAGSFYEQYF
TGCGCCAGCAGCTTGGTTGCCGGTAGTTTCTACGAGCAGTACTTC
>.|TRBJ2-7|many|TRBV28
CASSFGLYEQYF
TGTGCCAGCAGTTTCGGTCTCTACGAGCAGTACTTC
>TRBD1|TRBJ1-2|few|TRBV12-3/TRBV12-4
CASSSNRGLVGYTF
TGTGCCAGCAGTTCTAACAGGGGGCTAGTTGGCTACACCTTC
>.|TRBJ2-5|many|TRBV28
CASSGTARGTQYF
TGTGCCAGCAGTGGGACTGCTCGGGGGACCCAGTACTTC
>.|TRBJ1-2|many|TRBV9
CASSVVPGDGYTF
TGTGCCAGCAGCGTAGTCCCGGGGGACGGCTACACCTTC
>.|TRBJ2-2|many|TRBV24-1
CATSGGKDWTGELFF
TGTGCCACCAGTGGCGGAAAGGATTGGACCGGGGAGCTGTTTTTT
>TRBD2|TRBJ2-5|many|TRBV12-3/TRBV12-4
CASTQLGGGETQYF
TGTGCCAGCACCCAGTTGGGGGGGGGAGAGACCCAGTACTTC
>.|TRBJ1-2|many|TRBV29-1
CSAPGLDYGYTF
TGCAGCGCCCCCGGGCTCGACTATGGCTACACCTTC
>TRBD1|TRBJ2-2|.|TRBV7-9
CASSDPGQGGGELFF
TGTGCCAGCAGCGATCCGGGACAGGGTGGCGGGGAGCTGTTTTTT
>.|TRBJ1-5|many|TRBV6-1
CATRKAGWGQPQHF
TGTGCCACCAGAAAAGCGGGCTGGGGTCAGCCCCAGCATTTT
>TRBD1|TRBJ1-1|.|TRBV5-6
CASSVFGQGSAAFF
TGTGCCAGCAGCGTATTCGGACAGGGCTCCGCAGCTTTCTTT
>.|TRBJ2-5|many|TRBV6-1
CASSQSETQYF
TGTGCCAGCAGCCAAAGCGAGACCCAGTACTTC
>TRBD1|TRBJ2-7|.|TRBV6-1
CASRDRVEYEQYF
TGTGCCAGCCGGGACAGGGTTGAGTACGAGCAGTACTTC
>.|TRBJ2-5|.|TRBV4-2
CASSHGSGARNQETQYF
TGTGCCAGCAGCCATGGCAGCGGTGCCCGTAACCAAGAGACCCAGTACTTC
>.|TRBJ2-7|many|TRBV15
CATSPPGRFVEQYF
TGTGCCACCTCCCCCCCAGGTCGTTTTGTGGAGCAGTACTTC
>.|TRBJ2-2|many|TRBV2
CASSEAGPGELFF
TGTGCCAGCAGTGAAGCGGGACCCGGGGAGCTGTTTTTT
>.|TRBJ2-5|many|TRBV7-8
CASSFGLLEGETQYF
TGTGCCAGCAGCTTCGGACTTCTCGAAGGGGAGACCCAGTACTTC
>TRBD1|TRBJ1-5|many|TRBV6-2/TRBV6-3
CASNPQGFSQPQHF
TGTGCCAGCAACCCACAGGGGTTTAGTCAGCCCCAGCATTTT
>.|TRBJ1-2|.|TRBV12-3/TRBV12-4
CASSSRPRQDLNYGYTF
TGTGCCAGCAGTTCGCGACCTCGACAGGACTTAAACTATGGCTACACCTTC
>.|TRBJ2-7|.|TRBV27
CASSSQLSRGYEQYF
TGTGCCAGCAGTTCCCAGCTGAGTAGGGGCTACGAGCAGTACTTC
>.|TRBJ1-5|.|TRBV30
CAWSVGGRQPQHF
TGTGCCTGGAGTGTAGGGGGTCGTCAGCCCCAGCATTTT
>TRBD1|TRBJ1-6|many|TRBV12-3/TRBV12-4
CASRPGQGYSPLHF
TGTGCCAGCAGACCAGGACAGGGATATTCACCCCTCCACTTT
>.|TRBJ1-5|many|TRBV12-3/TRBV12-4
CASSLEGIGTFRTRSQPQHF
TGTGCCAGCAGTTTGGAGGGAATAGGGACATTTCGCACCAGGTCTCAGCCCCAGCATTTT
>TRBD2|TRBJ2-2|.|TRBV4-2
CASSQDRTSGRGNTGELFF
TGTGCCAGCAGCCAAGACCGGACTAGCGGGAGAGGGAACACCGGGGAGCTGTTTTTT
>.|TRBJ2-7|many|TRBV20-1
CSARGVGPYEQYF
TGCAGTGCTAGAGGGGTGGGACCCTACGAGCAGTACTTC
>.|TRBJ2-7|many|TRBV19
CASSYGAHEQYF
TGTGCCAGTAGTTACGGGGCCCACGAGCAGTACTTC
>TRBD2|TRBJ2-7|many|TRBV20-1
CSAQRTSGSYEQYF
TGCAGTGCTCAGAGGACTAGCGGGTCCTACGAGCAGTACTTC
>.|TRBJ1-1|many|TRBV20-1
CSAPGPLGAEAFF
TGCAGTGCCCCTGGGCCCCTAGGCGCTGAAGCTTTCTTT
>.|TRBJ2-5|.|TRBV19
CASSITGTAAGETQYF
TGTGCCAGTAGTATAACCGGGACTGCGGCGGGGGAGACCCAGTACTTC
>.|TRBJ2-7|.|TRBV13
CASSSLAGEQYF
TGTGCCAGCAGCTCCTTGGCGGGGGAGCAGTACTTC
>.|TRBJ2-2|many|TRBV2
CASSEATEGPGELFF
TGTGCCAGCAGTGAAGCAACCGAGGGGCCCGGGGAGCTGTTTTTT
>.|TRBJ2-5|many|TRBV20-1
CSAREVMGEETQYF
TGCAGTGCTAGAGAGGTGATGGGGGAAGAGACCCAGTACTTC
>.|TRBJ1-5|many|TRBV19
CASSFGSGGQPQHF
TGTGCCAGTAGCTTTGGGTCAGGAGGACAGCCCCAGCATTTT
>TRBD1|TRBJ1-5|.|TRBV6-1
CASTRQGYQPQHF
TGTGCCAGCACCCGACAGGGTTATCAGCCCCAGCATTTT
>TRBD1|TRBJ1-5|.|TRBV6-1
CASSIQGGLNQPQHF
TGTGCCAGCAGCATACAGGGGGGTCTTAATCAGCCCCAGCATTTT
>.|TRBJ1-3|many|TRBV30
CAWSVERRGNTIYF
TGTGCCTGGAGTGTAGAAAGGAGGGGAAACACCATATATTTT
>.|TRBJ1-1|many|TRBV18
CASSPGDRGYTEAFF
TGTGCCAGCTCTCCCGGAGATAGAGGGTACACTGAAGCTTTCTTT
>TRBD1|TRBJ1-2|once|TRBV11-1
CASSSGTGHKIDGGGYTF
TGTGCCAGCAGCTCGGGGACAGGGCACAAAATAGACGGCGGCGGCTACACCTTC
>.|TRBJ2-2|many|TRBV12-3/TRBV12-4
CASIRIADVWNTGELFF
TGTGCCAGCATCCGCATAGCGGACGTATGGAACACCGGGGAGCTGTTTTTT